This entry lists 20 T cell receptor beta chains sequenced from one sample in a study of CD8 T cells in Susac syndrome. RNA totalling about 0.5 to 1 ug underwent reverse transcription with random hexamers. TCRdb independently ran MiXCR on the immunoSEQ multiplex PCR reads; one entry per CDR3 protein. The sample lists a few hundred thousand distinct CDR3 sequences, about 93% occurring once. The sequenced sample consisted of CD8+ T cells from PBMCs. These receptors came from a human donor with multiple sclerosis.

The rearrangement links TRBV2 to TRBJ1-2, with unresolved D. The CDR3 consists of 12 residues. V lost 10 bases to trimming and J lost 4 bases, with 13 bases between them. The germline V gene has CDR1 SNHLY and CDR2 FYNNEI. The CDR3 nucleotides are TGTGCCATAGCCTCGGACCTCTATGGCTACACCTTC. It encodes CAIASDLYGYTF.

The genes are TRBV5-1 and TRBJ2-7; 7 bases line up with TRBD1. Germline V gene data show CDR1 as SGHRS and CDR2 as YFSETQ. This CDR3 region has 14 residues. J was trimmed by 3 bases and V by 3 bases; bases with no gene match: 6. CDR3 loop: CASSWGQSSYEQYF. CDR3 nucleotides: TGCGCCAGCAGCTGGGGACAGTCAAGCTACGAGCAGTACTTC. Full variable domain (missing parts from reference TRBV5-1 and TRBJ2-7): KAGVTQTPRYLIKTRGQQVTLSCSPISGHRSVSWYQQTPGQGLQFLFEYFSETQRNKGNFPGRFSGRQFSNSRSEMNVSTLELGDSALYLCASSWGQSSYEQYFGPGTRLTVT.

The rearrangement links TRBV4-3 to TRBJ2-1; TRBD2 might be the D (6 bases). Germline V lookup: CDR1 LGHNA, CDR2 YSLEER. The CDR3 totals 18 residues. V was clipped by 0 bases and J by 2 bases, with 17 bases between them. The CDR3 sequence is CASSQDRTPTGAYNEQFF. In DNA, the CDR3 is TGCGCCAGCAGCCAAGATAGAACCCCAACGGGAGCCTACAATGAGCAGTTCTTC.

This chain joins TRBV2 and TRBJ2-7; 8 bases line up with TRBD1. Germline V gene data show CDR1 as SNHLY and CDR2 as FYNNEI. This CDR3 is built from 13 residues. V gave up 6 bases and J gave up 3 bases; unmatched junction bases: 4. CDR3 amino acids: CASRSGQDYEQYF. CDR3 DNA: TGTGCCAGCAGGTCGGGACAGGACTACGAGCAGTACTTC.

The chain combines TRBV19 with TRBJ1-2, with 7 nucleotides matching TRBD1. Germline CDR1 reads LNHDA; CDR2 reads SQIVND (reference sequence). The CDR3 totals 12 residues. V gave up 7 bases and J gave up 2 bases; unmatched junction bases: 1. The chain's CDR3 is CASTGQNYGYTF. Written as DNA, the CDR3 is TGTGCCAGTACGGGACAGAACTATGGCTACACCTTC.

The rearrangement uses TRBV6-6 and TRBJ2-1; no definite D call. Germline V gene lookup returns CDR1 MNHNY and CDR2 SVGAGI (reference sequence). Between the trimmed V and J ends, which lost 2 bases and 5 bases, there was a span of 4 bases. The CDR3 is 12 residues long. The CDR3: CASSYENNEQFF. DNA for the CDR3: TGTGCCAGCAGTTACGAAAACAATGAGCAGTTCTTC.

V is TRBV11-1 and J is TRBJ2-1, with 7 bases aligning to TRBD2. Per germline, CDR1 SGHAT and CDR2 FQDESV (reference sequence). J gave up 2 bases and V 8 bases, and 15 bases lay outside the gene matches. The CDR3 consists of 17 residues. CDR3 amino acids: CASSPVREGMTYNEQFF. Here the CDR3 DNA reads TGTGCCAGCTCGCCGGTAAGGGAGGGGATGACCTACAATGAGCAGTTCTTC.

The chain links TRBV18 to TRBJ1-4; D ambiguous. The V gene's germline CDR1 is KGHSH and CDR2 LQKENI. CDR3 length: 15 residues. V was cut by 2 bases and J by 6 bases, with 13 bases left in between. The CDR3 DNA is TGTGCCAGCTCACCAGGTCCACCACCGGATGAAAAACTGTTTTTT. Translated: CASSPGPPPDEKLFF.

The chain links TRBV7-9 to TRBJ2-7; 9 nucleotides agree with TRBD1. Germline trimming cut 5 bases from V and 7 bases from J; bases unmatched to any gene: 9. The CDR3 is made up of 14 amino acids. Germline CDR1 SEHNR, CDR2 FQNEAQ (reference sequence). The CDR3 here is CASSPPGTGWEQYF. CDR3 sequence (DNA): TGTGCCAGCAGCCCGCCCGGGACAGGGTGGGAGCAGTACTTC.

The rearrangement links TRBV29-1 to TRBJ2-1; 9 bases fit TRBD2. CDR1 is SQVTM and CDR2 is ANQGSEA in the germline V gene. CDR3 size: 17 residues. J was trimmed by 5 bases and V by 6 bases; bases with no gene match: 17. The CDR3 here is CSVVGGLAGGRDNEQFF. The CDR3 DNA reads as TGCAGCGTAGTTGGGGGCCTCGCGGGGGGGCGGGACAATGAGCAGTTCTTC.

A few counts support this clonotype. The rearrangement links TRBV4-3 to TRBJ1-4; D unresolved. The ends were cut back, 1 base at V and 7 bases at J, with 1 base in the middle. CDR1 is LGHNA and CDR2 is YSLEER in the germline V gene. The CDR3 runs 11 residues. In nucleotides, the CDR3 is TGCGCCAGCAGCCAAGGTGAAAAACTGTTTTTT. This encodes CASSQGEKLFF.

The chain recombines TRBV6-5 with TRBJ2-4; no reliable D call. Germline V gives CDR1 MNHEY, CDR2 SVGAGI. Trimming pared 0 bases from V and 0 bases from J, leaving 9 bases between. The CDR3 sequence is 16 residues long. The CDR3 bases are TGTGCCAGCAGTTACTCGAACCTGCTAGCCAAAAACATTCAGTACTTC. Amino acid sequence: CASSYSNLLAKNIQYF.

In this sample, this clonotype turned up once. The V gene is TRBV5-6, the J gene TRBJ2-3, with D possibly matching TRBD2 (5 bases). The germline gives CDR1 SGHDT, CDR2 YYEEEE. This CDR3 spans 16 amino acids. Trimming took 3 bases from V and 2 from J, leaving 16 bases between them. The CDR3 spells CASSSLGSLNTDTQYF. The CDR3 DNA reads as TGTGCCAGCAGCTCCCTTGGGAGTCTGAACACAGATACGCAGTATTTT.

The genes are TRBV3-1 and TRBJ1-6; 7 nucleotides agree with TRBD1. Germline V gene lookup returns CDR1 LGHDT and CDR2 YNNKEL (reference sequence). The CDR3 contains 16 residues. Trimming removed 4 bases from V and 2 bases from J; junction bases left unmatched: 5. This CDR3 is CASSRGTDTYNSPLHF. In DNA form, the CDR3 reads TGTGCCAGCAGCCGCGGGACAGACACCTATAATTCACCCCTCCACTTT. The full variable domain, rest sourced from reference TRBV3-1 and TRBJ1-6, is DTAVSQTPKYLVTQMGNDKSIKCEQNLGHDTMYWYKQDSKKFLKIMFSYNNKELIINETVPNRFSPKSPDKAHLNLHINSLELGDSAVYFCASSRGTDTYNSPLHFGNGTRLTVT.

The chain combines TRBV4-3 with TRBJ1-2; D uncertain. The CDR3 consists of 13 residues. Per germline, CDR1 LGHNA and CDR2 YSLEER. Trimming took 0 bases from V and 8 from J, leaving 10 bases between them. The CDR3 coding sequence is TGCGCCAGCAGCCAAGATCCTATACAGGGCTACACCTTC. It specifies CASSQDPIQGYTF.

This clonotype was seen more than once but under ten times. The V and J genes are TRBV15 and TRBJ2-7; D might be TRBD1 or TRBD2, each matching 5 bases. CDR3 size: 15 residues. CDR1 and CDR2 (germline): LNHNV, YYDKDF (reference sequence). V lost 7 bases and J 2 bases, leaving 18 bases between the germline ends. CDR3 nucleotides: TGTGCCACCAAAAGGGCCCCGGGGCTTACCTACGAGCAGTACTTC. It translates to CATKRAPGLTYEQYF.

The J gene is TRBJ2-5, the V gene TRBV2; 7 nucleotides line up with TRBD1. CDR1 is SNHLY and CDR2 is FYNNEI in the germline V gene. With V trimmed by 7 bases and J by 0 bases, 5 bases remained unmatched. CDR3 length: 14 residues. CDR3 bases: TGTGCCAGCAAACCGGGACAGTACCAAGAGACCCAGTACTTC. It codes for CASKPGQYQETQYF.

V is TRBV19 and J is TRBJ2-1, with D uncertain. This CDR3 is 12 amino acids long. CDR1 LNHDA and CDR2 SQIVND come from the germline V gene (reference sequence). V was pared by 1 base and J by 7 bases, with 5 bases between. The CDR3 coding sequence is TGTGCCAGTAGTATAGCGGCAAATGAGCAGTTCTTC. This translates into CASSIAANEQFF.

The rearrangement uses TRBV10-3 and TRBJ2-1, with a possible D match to TRBD1 (6 bases). From germline, CDR1 is ENHRY and CDR2 SYGVKD. The CDR3 has 16 amino acids. Trimming shortened V by 3 bases and J by 0 bases, and 12 bases separated the two germline ends. The CDR3 coding sequence is TGTGCCATCAGTGAATTTACAGGGAGCTCCTACAATGAGCAGTTCTTC. As protein: CAISEFTGSSYNEQFF.

This chain links TRBV2 with TRBJ1-5; D perhaps matches TRBD1 (6 bases). CDR3 size: 14 residues. The V and J ends lost 3 bases and 7 bases respectively, with 13 bases between them. Germline V CDR1 and CDR2: SNHLY, FYNNEI. The CDR3 loop reads CASSEAGEEQPQHF. The CDR3 DNA is TGTGCCAGCAGTGAGGCAGGGGAGGAGCAGCCCCAGCATTTT.